The T cell receptor beta chain described here comes from a study of technical replicates of blood from a handful of donors (dated by TCRdb to about 2017). Receptors were amplified or captured by the immunoSEQ multiplex PCR assay. The table comes from immuneACCESS by way of TCRdb, which keeps in-frame sequences with V and J called. Part of the clones is missing from these tables; in studies checked, under half for an unresolved V gene and the rest for unknown reasons. Counted in this sample were fewer than 100,000 clones; around 97% of them appeared once. Approximately 0.18% of the sample is in the top ten clones. Looking up the germline V gene (reference sequence) yields CDR1 GTSNPN and CDR2 SVGIG. From the cysteine through the phenylalanine, the CDR3 covers 12 amino acids. The DNA shown is the 36-base CDR3, in frame from base 1. V is pared back by 5 bases and J by 8 bases, with 13 bases lying between the germline termini.

Regarding this clone: It lacks a known antigen. The input lacks base qualities; no much larger clone sits a single base away.

The clonotype originates from a human donor in good health. The chain couples TRBV30 to TRBJ2-1; no confident D gene assignment can be made. The specimen was T cells isolated from PBMCs. The CDR3 here reads CAWEALRDEQFF. DNA sequence: TGTGCCTGGGAAGCCCTTCGAGATGAGCAGTTCTTC.